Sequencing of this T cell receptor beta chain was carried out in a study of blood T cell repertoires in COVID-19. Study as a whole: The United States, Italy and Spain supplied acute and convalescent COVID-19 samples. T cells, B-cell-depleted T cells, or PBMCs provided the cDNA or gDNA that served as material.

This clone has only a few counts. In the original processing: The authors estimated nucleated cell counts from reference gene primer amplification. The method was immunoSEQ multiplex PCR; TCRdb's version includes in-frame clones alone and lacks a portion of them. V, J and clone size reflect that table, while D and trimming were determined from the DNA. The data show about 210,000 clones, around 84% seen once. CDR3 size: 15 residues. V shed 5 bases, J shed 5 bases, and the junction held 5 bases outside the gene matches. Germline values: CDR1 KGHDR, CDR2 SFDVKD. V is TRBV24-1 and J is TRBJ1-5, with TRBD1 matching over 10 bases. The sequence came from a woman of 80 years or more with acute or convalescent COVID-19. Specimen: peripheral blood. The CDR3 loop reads CATSAAGTGDQPQHF. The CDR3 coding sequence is TGTGCCACCAGTGCCGCCGGGACAGGGGATCAGCCCCAGCATTTT.